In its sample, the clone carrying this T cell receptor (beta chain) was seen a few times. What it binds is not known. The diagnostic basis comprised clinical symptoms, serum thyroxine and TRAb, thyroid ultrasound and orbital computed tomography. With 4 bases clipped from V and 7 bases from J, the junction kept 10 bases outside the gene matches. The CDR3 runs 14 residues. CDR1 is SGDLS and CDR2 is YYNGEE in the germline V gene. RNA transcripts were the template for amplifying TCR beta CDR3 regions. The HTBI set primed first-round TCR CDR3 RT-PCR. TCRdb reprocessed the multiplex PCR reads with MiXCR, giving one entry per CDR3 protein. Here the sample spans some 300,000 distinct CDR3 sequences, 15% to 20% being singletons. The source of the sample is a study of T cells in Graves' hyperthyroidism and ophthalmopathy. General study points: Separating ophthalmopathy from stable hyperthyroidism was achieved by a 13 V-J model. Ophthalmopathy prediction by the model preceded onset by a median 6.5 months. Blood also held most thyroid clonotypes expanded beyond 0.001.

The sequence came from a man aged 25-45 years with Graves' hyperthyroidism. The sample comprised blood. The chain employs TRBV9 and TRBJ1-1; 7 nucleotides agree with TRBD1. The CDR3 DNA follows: TGTGCCAGCAGCTCGACAGGGAGACAAATTGAAGCTTTCTTT. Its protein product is CASSSTGRQIEAFF.